The clone carrying this T cell receptor beta chain has only a few counts. Using unique molecular identifiers, the investigators prepared the TCRbeta library. TCRdb redid the calling of the PCR reads with MiXCR, one entry per CDR3 protein. The top ten hold around 4.5% of the sample, which has 300,000 to 400,000 distinct CDR3 sequences, roughly 15% seen once. These data belong to a study of T-cell reconstitution after alpha-beta-depleted transplantation in children. This CDR3 has 16 amino acids. Germline CDR1 SGHRS, CDR2 YFSETQ. The V end was cut by 4 bases, the J end by 5 bases, with 18 bases between. The receptor was derived from a human donor who donated a stem cell graft to a child with Fanconi anemia. This specimen consisted of PBMCs, obtained from the stem cell graft. The chain carries TRBV5-1 and TRBJ2-2, with unresolved D. In DNA, the CDR3 is TGCGCCAGCAGCGACACGACAATACTGGGGACCGGGGAGCTGTTTTTT. It translates to CASSDTTILGTGELFF.